Below are 29 T cell receptor beta chains sequenced from a single sample in a study of blood T cell repertoires in COVID-19. The data were produced by immunoSEQ multiplex PCR, yet TCRdb's version contains in-frame clones alone and is incomplete. The data show tens of thousands of clones, with roughly 82% seen just once and 15% to 20% held by the top ten. The sequencing input was peripheral blood. The receptors were sampled from a man at least 80 years old with active COVID-19.

This rearrangement joins TRBV30 to TRBJ2-7, with TRBD2 as a possible D gene (6 bases). This CDR3 contains 13 residues. In germline, CDR1 is GTSNPN, CDR2 SVGIG (reference sequence). Trimming took off 2 bases at V and 2 bases at J, with 10 bases between the two ends. DNA of the CDR3: TGTGCCTGGAGTTGGGGGGAAGCCTACGAGCAGTACTTC. This sequence encodes CAWSWGEAYEQYF.

The chain is built from TRBV29-1 and TRBJ2-1, with 8 bases aligning to TRBD1. The V and J ends lost 4 bases and 10 bases, in that order; junction bases with no gene match: 9. The germline V gene encodes CDR1 SQVTM and CDR2 ANQGSEA. The CDR3 runs to 13 residues. Here the CDR3 reads CSVGARTGKEQFF. Here the CDR3 DNA reads TGCAGCGTTGGGGCCAGGACAGGGAAAGAGCAGTTCTTC.

V is TRBV4-2 and J is TRBJ2-7; weak D call: TRBD2 (5 bases). The CDR3 spans 14 residues. CDR1 LGHNA and CDR2 YNFKEQ come from the germline V gene. Trimming cost V 4 bases and J 0 bases, with 10 bases left between them. CDR3 in DNA: TGTGCCAGCAGCCCCCAGCGGCACTCCTACGAGCAGTACTTC. Translation gives CASSPQRHSYEQYF.

This clone appeared a few times. V gene TRBV7-2 combines with J gene TRBJ2-3; D perhaps matches TRBD2 (6 bases). Trimming took 2 bases from V and 6 from J, leaving 12 bases between them. The CDR3 consists of 14 residues. Germline V gene data show CDR1 as SGHTA and CDR2 as FQGNSA. The CDR3 DNA sequence: TGTGCCAGCAGCTTATCCCGGACTACCGATACGCAGTATTTT. It translates to CASSLSRTTDTQYF.

The rearrangement uses TRBV11-3 and TRBJ2-2, with 9 bases identical to TRBD1. V gave up 3 bases and J gave up 4 bases; unmatched junction bases: 9. Germline values: CDR1 SGHNT, CDR2 YENEEA. The CDR3 loop spans 17 amino acids. The CDR3 here is CASSLGRTGAITGELFF. CDR3 coding DNA: TGTGCCAGCAGCTTGGGGAGGACAGGGGCGATCACCGGGGAGCTGTTTTTT.

The genes are TRBV6-6 and TRBJ2-7; 8 positions match TRBD1. The CDR3 runs to 15 residues. Germline lookup yields CDR1 MNHNY and CDR2 SVGAGI (reference sequence). V lost 5 bases and J lost 1; bases outside the gene matches: 7. Here the CDR3 reads CASSKTGGPSYEQYF. In nucleotides, the CDR3 is TGTGCCAGCAGTAAAACAGGGGGTCCTTCCTACGAGCAGTACTTC.

On this clone itself: Other DNA sequences within the sample encode an identical CDR3. The chain combines TRBV6-4 with TRBJ1-1; D is unclear. Germline V gene lookup returns CDR1 MRHNA and CDR2 SNTAGT. V was clipped by 5 bases and J by 2 bases, with 9 bases between them. The CDR3 length is 13 residues. CDR3 residues: CASSFQENTEAFF. The CDR3 coding sequence is TGTGCCAGCAGTTTCCAGGAAAACACTGAAGCTTTCTTT.

This clone has a single count. This rearrangement joins TRBV28 to TRBJ1-1, with 8 bases identical to TRBD1. The J segment lost 11 bases and the V segment lost 2 bases, leaving 4 bases of the junction unmatched. The germline gives CDR1 MDHEN, CDR2 SYDVKM. The CDR3 has 12 amino acids. The CDR3 sequence is CASSLGTGQAFF. CDR3 in DNA: TGTGCCAGCAGTTTAGGGACAGGACAGGCTTTCTTT.

J is TRBJ2-1 and V is TRBV28, with D possibly TRBD2 on 5 matching bases. Germline CDR1 reads MDHEN; CDR2 reads SYDVKM. The ends were cut back, 5 bases at V and 0 bases at J, with 14 bases in the middle. This CDR3 is 16 amino acids long. CDR3 sequence (DNA): TGTGCCAGCAGTCCACTATCTAGCCCCTCCTACAATGAGCAGTTCTTC. Translating gives CASSPLSSPSYNEQFF. The complete variable domain, with remaining parts taken from reference TRBV28 and TRBJ2-1, reads DVKVTQSSRYLVKRTGEKVFLECVQDMDHENMFWYRQDPGLGLRLIYFSYDVKMKEKGDIPEGYSVSREKKERFSLILESASTNQTSMYLCASSPLSSPSYNEQFFGPGTRLTVL.

In nucleotides, the CDR3 is TGCGCCAGCAGCCTTGCGCGGGATACGCAGTATTTT. It is translated as CASSLARDTQYF. V is TRBV5-1 and J is TRBJ2-3; D gene unclear. CDR3 length: 12 residues. Germline V gene lookup returns CDR1 SGHRS and CDR2 YFSETQ. V was pared by 4 bases and J by 6 bases, with 9 bases between.

V is TRBV7-7 and J is TRBJ2-5; D is undetermined. The CDR3 has 14 residues. Per germline, CDR1 SSHAT and CDR2 FNYEAQ (reference sequence). Trimming removed 3 bases at V and 4 bases at J, with 12 bases between. This CDR3 is CASSFSRQPETQYF. In DNA, the CDR3 is TGTGCCAGCAGCTTCTCGAGGCAGCCAGAGACCCAGTACTTC.

This sequence joins TRBV24-1 and TRBJ2-5; possibly TRBD1 for D (6 bases). The germline CDR1 and CDR2 sequences are KGHDR and SFDVKD. CDR3 length: 16 residues. Trimming took 1 base from V and 2 from J, leaving 13 bases between them. The CDR3 DNA follows: TGTGCCACCAGTGATTTCTCTCGGACAGTTCAAGAGACCCAGTACTTC. As protein: CATSDFSRTVQETQYF.

The V call is TRBV19, the J call TRBJ2-7; 7 bases align to TRBD2. Germline V gives CDR1 LNHDA, CDR2 SQIVND (reference sequence). The CDR3 has 15 residues. V dropped 2 bases and J dropped 7; count of bases not matched to a gene: 11. CDR3 protein: CASSIRPSGPKEQYF. The CDR3 nucleotides are TGTGCCAGTAGTATACGGCCTAGCGGACCTAAAGAGCAGTACTTC.

The chain links TRBV9 to TRBJ1-6; no clear D. Trimming cost V 3 bases and J 12 bases, with 25 bases left between them. Germline assignment: CDR1 SGDLS and CDR2 YYNGEE. CDR3 length: 17 residues. This CDR3 reads CASSAIPDLNGRVPLHF. The CDR3 bases are TGTGCCAGCAGCGCCATTCCAGACTTAAATGGTAGAGTACCCCTCCACTTT.

The chain recombines TRBV5-1 with TRBJ2-2; TRBD1 matches at 8 bases. The CDR3 length is 15 residues. J was trimmed by 2 bases and V by 5 bases; bases with no gene match: 5. The germline CDR1 and CDR2 sequences are SGHRS and YFSETQ. CDR3 in amino acids: CASRQGGVNTGELFF. The CDR3 nucleotides read TGCGCCAGCAGACAGGGGGGAGTCAACACCGGGGAGCTGTTTTTT. Looking up the rest from reference TRBV5-1 and TRBJ2-2 gives the full variable domain: KAGVTQTPRYLIKTRGQQVTLSCSPISGHRSVSWYQQTPGQGLQFLFEYFSETQRNKGNFPGRFSGRQFSNSRSEMNVSTLELGDSALYLCASRQGGVNTGELFFGEGSRLTVL.

The genes are TRBV10-1 and TRBJ1-2, with 10 bases aligning to TRBD1. The V gene end was trimmed by 3 bases and the J gene end by 8 bases; junction bases not matched to a gene: 12. Germline lookup yields CDR1 WNHNN and CDR2 SYGVQD (reference sequence). The CDR3 has 16 amino acids. The CDR3 DNA sequence: TGCGCCAGCAGTGATCCCAGGGACAGGGGAGTGGAGGGCTACACCTTC. Its translation: CASSDPRDRGVEGYTF.

The chain combines TRBV7-9 with TRBJ1-5; D is undetermined. Germline V lookup: CDR1 SEHNR, CDR2 FQNEAQ (reference sequence). This CDR3 region has 12 residues. V was trimmed by 4 bases and J by 5 bases, leaving 6 bases between them. The CDR3 spells CASSSLDQPQHF. The DNA for the CDR3 is TGTGCCAGCAGCTCTCTAGATCAGCCCCAGCATTTT.

This chain connects TRBV19 to TRBJ1-2; 9 bases align to TRBD1. This CDR3 spans 15 amino acids. With V trimmed by 2 bases and J by 8 bases, 9 bases remained unmatched. Germline loops: CDR1 LNHDA, CDR2 SQIVND (reference sequence). For the CDR3, the DNA is TGTGCCAGTAGTATACCCCCGGGACAGGGTGGAGGCTACACCTTC. Translation: CASSIPPGQGGGYTF.

This clone was counted a few times. The V and J genes are TRBV9 and TRBJ2-7, with a weak D call TRBD1 (6 bases). V was shortened by 5 bases and J by 1 base, with 16 bases between the two germline ends. CDR3 size: 15 residues. Germline-derived CDR1 and CDR2 are SGDLS and YYNGEE. For the CDR3, the DNA is TGTGCCAGCAGTCGAACAGGGATGAAGTCCTACGAGCAGTACTTC. It is translated as CASSRTGMKSYEQYF.

V usage is TRBV7-9 and J usage is TRBJ1-2, with a possible D match to TRBD1 (5 bases). V lost 5 bases, J lost 2 bases, and 15 bases lay in between. The germline gives CDR1 SEHNR, CDR2 FQNEAQ (reference sequence). The CDR3 has 15 residues. The DNA for the CDR3 is TGTGCCAGCAGCCGCGGACAAGTCCTAAACTATGGCTACACCTTC. Residues: CASSRGQVLNYGYTF.

The chain recombines TRBV27 with TRBJ1-2; 7 bases line up with TRBD1. Trimming removed 5 bases from V and 10 bases from J; junction bases left unmatched: 13. The germline V gene has CDR1 MNHEY and CDR2 SMNVEV (reference sequence). The CDR3 is made up of 14 amino acids. CDR3 residues: CASSLLTGNFDYTF. The DNA for the CDR3 is TGTGCCAGCAGTCTTCTGACAGGGAATTTTGACTACACCTTC.

CDR3: CASSHDAWSSYNSPLHF. The CDR3 nucleotides read TGTGCCAGCAGCCACGACGCTTGGAGCTCCTATAATTCACCCCTCCACTTT. J is TRBJ1-6 and V is TRBV3-1 (or the pseudogene TRBV3-2), with D uncertain. The CDR3 extends over 17 amino acids. Germline values: CDR1 LGHDT, CDR2 YNNKEL (reference sequence). V was clipped by 3 bases and J by 0 bases, with 12 bases between them.

The chain combines TRBV7-3 with TRBJ2-7; D call uncertain. The CDR3 covers 13 residues. With 5 bases removed from V and 0 bases from J, the gap between germline ends came to 8 bases. Germline V gene sequence: CDR1 SGHTA, CDR2 FQGTGA. The CDR3 DNA reads TGTGCCAGCAGCGCCCCACTCTCCTACGAGCAGTACTTC. Residues: CASSAPLSYEQYF.

The V call is TRBV7-3, the J call TRBJ2-5; no reliable D call. V dropped 1 base and J dropped 5 bases, with 14 bases sitting between them. This CDR3 region has 15 residues. Germline V gene lookup returns CDR1 SGHTA and CDR2 FQGTGA. In DNA, the CDR3 is TGTGCCAGCAGCTTAATTAATGAGGCTGGGGAGACCCAGTACTTC. Its translation is CASSLINEAGETQYF. The full variable domain, completed using reference TRBV7-3 and TRBJ2-5, is GAGVSQTPSNKVTEKGKYVELRCDPISGHTALYWYRQSLGQGPEFLIYFQGTGAADDSGLPNDRFFAVRPEGSVSTLKIQRTERGDSAVYLCASSLINEAGETQYFGPGTRLLVL.

The chain is built from TRBV6-2 or TRBV6-3 and TRBJ2-5; D perhaps matches TRBD2 (5 bases). Trimming took 2 bases from V and 0 from J, leaving 10 bases between them. Germline CDR1 and CDR2: MNHEY and SVGEGT. The CDR3 spans 15 residues. The CDR3 DNA sequence: TGTGCCAGCAGTTACCCTAAGGACTACCAAGAGACCCAGTACTTC. Protein: CASSYPKDYQETQYF.

Here the CDR3 DNA reads TGTGCCAGCAGGGCCCGGCCTCGGGAGGTAAACACCGGGGAGCTGTTTTTT. It translates to CASRARPREVNTGELFF. The rearrangement uses TRBV6-4 and TRBJ2-2; 7 bases align to TRBD2. CDR3 length equals 17 residues. Germline V gene data show CDR1 as MRHNA and CDR2 as SNTAGT. With 6 bases clipped from V and 2 bases from J, the junction kept 12 bases outside the gene matches.

The gene calls are TRBV10-3 and TRBJ2-7; 9 nucleotides match TRBD1. V was clipped by 0 bases and J by 4 bases; unmatched bases: 1. The CDR3 is 14 amino acids. Germline V lookup: CDR1 ENHRY, CDR2 SYGVKD. CDR3 in DNA: TGTGCCATCAGTGAGTCCGGGACAGGGTACGAGCAGTACTTC. Its protein is CAISESGTGYEQYF.

In this sample, this clone turned up a few times. The V gene is TRBV4-2, the J gene TRBJ1-4; 7 bases fit TRBD1. The V and J ends lost 1 base and 8 bases, in that order; junction bases with no gene match: 4. The CDR3 contains 14 residues. The V gene's germline CDR1 is LGHNA and CDR2 YNFKEQ. CDR3 protein: CASSQGQGNEKLFF. CDR3 nucleotides: TGTGCCAGCAGCCAAGGACAGGGTAACGAAAAACTGTTTTTT.

This clone was detected only once. V gene TRBV5-6 combines with J gene TRBJ2-7; D might be TRBD1 (5 bases). V was trimmed by 4 bases and J by 5 bases, leaving 22 bases between them. This CDR3 has 16 residues. CDR1 and CDR2 (germline): SGHDT, YYEEEE. The CDR3 DNA is TGTGCCAGCAGCGTGATGTTACAGGCGACCCTCCACGAGCAGTACTTC. It specifies CASSVMLQATLHEQYF.